Described below is a single T cell receptor beta chain sequence and its context. The antigen remains undetermined. The data stem from a study of CD8 T cells in Susac syndrome. The study, taken as a whole, reports: The authors acknowledged that the study's TCR sequencing and HLA analysis involved relatively few individuals.

RNA totalling roughly 0.45 to 1 ug underwent reverse transcription with random hexamers. With immunoSEQ multiplex PCR, TCR beta CDR3 was amplified across 54 Vbeta and 13 Jbeta. TCRdb reprocessed the immunoSEQ multiplex PCR reads via MiXCR and lists one record per CDR3 protein. The sample shows approximately 120,000 distinct CDR3 sequences, just under 95% of them seen only once. TCR beta was sequenced from blood CD8+ and CD4+ T cells. TEMRA cells were FACS-enriched, with CD8+ and CD4+ T cells isolated negatively. The CDR3 is 12 residues long. The germline gives CDR1 MNHNS, CDR2 SASEGT. V was pared by 7 bases and J by 4 bases, with 10 bases between.

Sequences were obtained from CD8+ T cells from PBMCs. The clonotype comes from a human donor in good health. V gene TRBV6-1 combines with J gene TRBJ1-1; D is perhaps TRBD1 (5 bases). The CDR3 DNA sequence: TGTGCCAGCACCAGGGCCGGCACTGAAGCTTTCTTT. Translating it yields CASTRAGTEAFF.